The clone carrying this T cell receptor (beta chain) was found a few times. In the library, individual cDNA molecules carried attached unique molecular identifiers. TCRdb passed the 5' RACE reads through MiXCR, listing each CDR3 protein once. The sample holds some 41,000 distinct CDR3 sequences, 5.8% seen once. This record belongs to a study of early T cells in non-severe SARS-CoV-2 infection. Germline-derived CDR1 and CDR2 are SGHNT and YYREEE (reference sequence). The V end lost 4 bases, the J end lost 2 bases, and 17 bases lay between the germline ends. The CDR3 is 16 amino acids. This TCR was sampled from an adult who was a healthcare worker with PCR-confirmed SARS-CoV-2 infection or an uninfected control (not recorded which). The chain is built from TRBV5-4 and TRBJ2-3; D may be TRBD2 (6 bases). The sequencing input was whole blood. The CDR3 loop is CASSVGASVDTDTQYF. CDR3 in DNA: TGTGCCAGCAGCGTAGGAGCTAGCGTCGACACAGATACGCAGTATTTT.